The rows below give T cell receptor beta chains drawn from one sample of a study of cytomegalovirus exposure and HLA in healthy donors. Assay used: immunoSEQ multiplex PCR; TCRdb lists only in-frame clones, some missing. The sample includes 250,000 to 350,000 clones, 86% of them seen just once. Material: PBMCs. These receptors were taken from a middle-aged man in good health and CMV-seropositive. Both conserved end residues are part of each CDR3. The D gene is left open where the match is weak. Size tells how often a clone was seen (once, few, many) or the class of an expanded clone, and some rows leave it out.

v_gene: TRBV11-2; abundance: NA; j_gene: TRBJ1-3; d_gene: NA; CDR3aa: CASTQGNTIYF; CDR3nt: TGTGCCAGCACCCAAGGAAACACCATATATTTT
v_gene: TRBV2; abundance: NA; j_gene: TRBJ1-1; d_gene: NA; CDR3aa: CASSDWALNTEAFF; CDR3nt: TGTGCCAGCAGTGATTGGGCCCTAAACACTGAAGCTTTCTTT
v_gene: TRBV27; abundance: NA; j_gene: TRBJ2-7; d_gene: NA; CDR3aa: CASSLKGNYEQYF; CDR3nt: TGTGCCAGCAGTTTAAAGGGGAACTACGAGCAGTACTTC
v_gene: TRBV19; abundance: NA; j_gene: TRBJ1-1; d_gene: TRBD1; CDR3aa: CATGDRGLNTEAFF; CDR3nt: TGTGCCACCGGGGACAGGGGGCTTAACACTGAAGCTTTCTTT
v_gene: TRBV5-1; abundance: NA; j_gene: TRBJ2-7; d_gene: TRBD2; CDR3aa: CASSSGLAGPYEQYF; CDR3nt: TGCGCCAGCAGCTCCGGACTAGCGGGGCCCTACGAGCAGTACTTC
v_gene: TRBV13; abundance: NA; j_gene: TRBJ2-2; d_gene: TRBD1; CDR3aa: CASSLRGGGTGELFF; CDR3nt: TGTGCCAGCAGCTTAAGAGGGGGCGGCACCGGGGAGCTGTTTTTT
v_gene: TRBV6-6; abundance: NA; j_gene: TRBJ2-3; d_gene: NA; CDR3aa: CASSYSLAWDTQYF; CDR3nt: TGTGCCAGCAGTTACTCCCTAGCGTGGGATACGCAGTATTTT
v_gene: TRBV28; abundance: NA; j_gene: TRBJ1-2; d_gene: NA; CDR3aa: CASSRREGQNYGYTF; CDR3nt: TGTGCCAGCAGCCGGAGGGAGGGGCAGAACTATGGCTACACCTTC
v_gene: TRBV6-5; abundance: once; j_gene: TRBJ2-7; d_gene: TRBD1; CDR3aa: CASRGWTGNDEQYF; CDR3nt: TGTGCCAGCAGGGGGTGGACAGGTAACGACGAGCAGTACTTC
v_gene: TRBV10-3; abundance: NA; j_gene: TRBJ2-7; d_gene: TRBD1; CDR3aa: CAITPGQGPISYEQYF; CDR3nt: TGTGCCATCACCCCGGGACAGGGACCGATCTCCTACGAGCAGTACTTC
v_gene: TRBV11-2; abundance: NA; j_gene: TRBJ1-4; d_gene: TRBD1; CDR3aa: CASSPGQGWEKLFF; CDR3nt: TGTGCCAGCAGCCCTGGACAGGGTTGGGAAAAACTGTTTTTT
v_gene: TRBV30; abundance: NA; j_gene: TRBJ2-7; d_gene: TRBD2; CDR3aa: CAWRNEGLAAHYEQYF; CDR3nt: TGTGCCTGGAGAAACGAGGGGCTAGCGGCGCACTACGAGCAGTACTTC
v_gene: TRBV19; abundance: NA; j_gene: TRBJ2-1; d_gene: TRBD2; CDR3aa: CASRGWLAGDNEQFF; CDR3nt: TGTGCCAGCCGTGGGTGGCTAGCGGGAGACAATGAGCAGTTCTTC
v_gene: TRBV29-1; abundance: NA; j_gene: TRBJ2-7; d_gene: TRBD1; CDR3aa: CSVGPRQGSYEQYF; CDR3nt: TGCAGCGTTGGCCCAAGACAGGGGAGCTACGAGCAGTACTTC
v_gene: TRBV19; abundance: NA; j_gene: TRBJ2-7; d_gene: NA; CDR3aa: CASSAGSSYEQYF; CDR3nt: TGTGCCAGTAGTGCCGGGAGCTCCTACGAGCAGTACTTC
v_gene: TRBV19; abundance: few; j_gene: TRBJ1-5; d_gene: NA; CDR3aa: CATTWGAYSNQPQHF; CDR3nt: TGTGCTACTACATGGGGAGCCTATAGCAATCAGCCCCAGCATTTT
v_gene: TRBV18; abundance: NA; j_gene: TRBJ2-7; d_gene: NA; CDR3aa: CASSFRGRVYEQYF; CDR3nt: TGTGCCAGCTCTTTCCGGGGGAGAGTCTACGAGCAGTACTTC
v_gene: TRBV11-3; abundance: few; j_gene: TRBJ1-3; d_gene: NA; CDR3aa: CASSAGRGTGNTIYF; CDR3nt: TGTGCCAGCAGCGCCGGTCGGGGGACTGGAAACACCATATATTTT
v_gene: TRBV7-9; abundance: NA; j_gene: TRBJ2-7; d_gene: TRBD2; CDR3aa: CASIRAGGPWYEQYF; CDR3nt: TGTGCCAGCATCCGAGCGGGAGGGCCTTGGTACGAGCAGTACTTC
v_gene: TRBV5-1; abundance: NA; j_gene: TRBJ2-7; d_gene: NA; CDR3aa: CASSSDRRGEQYF; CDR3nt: TGCGCCAGCAGCTCCGACAGGCGTGGGGAGCAGTACTTC
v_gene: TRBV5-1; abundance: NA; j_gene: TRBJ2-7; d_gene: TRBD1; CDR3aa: CASSLRDRRTSSYEQYF; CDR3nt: TGCGCCAGCAGTTTACGGGACAGGAGGACGTCCTCCTACGAGCAGTACTTC
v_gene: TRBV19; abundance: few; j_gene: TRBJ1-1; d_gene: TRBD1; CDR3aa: CASSTGQGIEAFF; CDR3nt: TGTGCCAGTAGCACGGGACAGGGAATTGAAGCTTTCTTT
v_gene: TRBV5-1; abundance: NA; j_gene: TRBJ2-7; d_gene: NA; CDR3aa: CASSLSAGASPYEQYF; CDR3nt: TGCGCCAGCAGCTTGTCTGCTGGGGCCTCCCCCTACGAGCAGTACTTC
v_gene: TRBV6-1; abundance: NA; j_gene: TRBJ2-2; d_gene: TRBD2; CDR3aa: CASSELSGRPTGELFF; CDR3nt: TGTGCCAGCAGTGAACTCAGCGGGAGGCCCACCGGGGAGCTGTTTTTT
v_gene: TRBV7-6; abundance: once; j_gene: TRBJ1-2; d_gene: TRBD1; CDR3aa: CASSLGQGALEGYTF; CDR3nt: TGTGCCAGCAGCTTAGGACAGGGGGCCTTGGAAGGCTACACCTTC
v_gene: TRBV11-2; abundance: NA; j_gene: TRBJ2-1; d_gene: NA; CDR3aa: CASSLGPGNEQFF; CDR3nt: TGTGCCAGCAGCTTAGGACCGGGCAATGAGCAGTTCTTC
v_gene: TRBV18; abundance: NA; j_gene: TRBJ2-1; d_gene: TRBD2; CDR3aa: CASSPRSGILNEQFF; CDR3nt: TGTGCCAGCTCACCCCGCAGCGGGATTCTCAATGAGCAGTTCTTC
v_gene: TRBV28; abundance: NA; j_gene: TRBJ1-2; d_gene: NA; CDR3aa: CASRHRRGEGYGYTF; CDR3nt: TGTGCCAGCAGGCATAGGAGAGGGGAGGGCTATGGCTACACCTTC
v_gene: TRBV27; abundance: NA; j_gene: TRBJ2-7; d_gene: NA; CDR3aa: CASSSRLAYEQYF; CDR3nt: TGTGCCAGCAGTTCCCGACTTGCCTACGAGCAGTACTTC
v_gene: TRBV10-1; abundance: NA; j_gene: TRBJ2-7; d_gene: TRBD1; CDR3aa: CASSEAGGIYEQYF; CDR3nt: TGCGCCAGCAGTGAGGCAGGGGGCATCTACGAGCAGTACTTC
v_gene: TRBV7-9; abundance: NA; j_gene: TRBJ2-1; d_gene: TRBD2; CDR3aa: CASSPIAGDLSREQFF; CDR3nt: TGTGCCAGCAGCCCAATAGCGGGAGATCTTTCCCGTGAGCAGTTCTTC
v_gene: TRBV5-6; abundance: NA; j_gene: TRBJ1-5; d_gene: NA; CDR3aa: CASSLASQDQPQHF; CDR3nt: TGTGCCAGCAGCTTGGCCTCCCAGGATCAGCCCCAGCATTTT
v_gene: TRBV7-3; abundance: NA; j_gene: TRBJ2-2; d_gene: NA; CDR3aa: CASSDGTPNTGELFF; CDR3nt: TGTGCCAGCAGCGATGGGACACCGAACACCGGGGAGCTGTTTTTT
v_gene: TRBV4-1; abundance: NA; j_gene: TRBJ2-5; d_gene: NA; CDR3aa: CASSQPGLQETQYF; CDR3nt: TGCGCCAGCAGCCAGCCGGGACTGCAAGAGACCCAGTACTTC
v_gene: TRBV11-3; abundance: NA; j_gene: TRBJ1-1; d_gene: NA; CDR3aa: CASSQGRNTEAFF; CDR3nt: TGTGCCAGCAGCCAGGGAAGGAACACTGAAGCTTTCTTT
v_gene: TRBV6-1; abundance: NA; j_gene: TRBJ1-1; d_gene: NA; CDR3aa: CASIPKTAGAGEAFF; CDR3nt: TGTGCCAGCATTCCCAAAACGGCAGGGGCAGGCGAAGCTTTCTTT
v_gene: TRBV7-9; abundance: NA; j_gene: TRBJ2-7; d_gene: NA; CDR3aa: CASSLAQIPYEQYF; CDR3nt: TGTGCCAGCAGCTTAGCCCAGATACCCTACGAGCAGTACTTC
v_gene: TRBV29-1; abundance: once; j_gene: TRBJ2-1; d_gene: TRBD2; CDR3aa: CSVEGLAGVTYNEQFF; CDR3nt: TGCAGCGTTGAAGGACTAGCGGGTGTTACCTACAATGAGCAGTTCTTC
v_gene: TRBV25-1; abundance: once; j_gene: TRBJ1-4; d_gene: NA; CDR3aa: CASSPLQGPNEKLFF; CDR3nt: TGTGCCAGCAGTCCCCTACAGGGACCTAATGAAAAACTGTTTTTT
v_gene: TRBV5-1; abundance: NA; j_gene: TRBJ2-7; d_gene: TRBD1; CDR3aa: CASSRTQGAVYEQYF; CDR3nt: TGCGCCAGCAGCAGAACACAGGGGGCGGTCTACGAGCAGTACTTC
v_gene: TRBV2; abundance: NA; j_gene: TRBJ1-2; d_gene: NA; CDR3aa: CASKVAQGQNFANYGYTF; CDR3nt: TGTGCCAGCAAGGTAGCCCAGGGCCAGAACTTCGCTAACTATGGCTACACCTTC
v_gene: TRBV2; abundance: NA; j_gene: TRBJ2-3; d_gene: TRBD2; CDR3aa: CASPAGRLKTTDTQYF; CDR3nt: TGTGCCAGCCCAGCGGGAAGGTTAAAGACCACAGATACGCAGTATTTT
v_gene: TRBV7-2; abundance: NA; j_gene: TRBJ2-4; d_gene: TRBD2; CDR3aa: CASSLRSREEGDIQYF; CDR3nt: TGTGCCAGCAGCTTAAGAAGTCGGGAGGAAGGAGACATTCAGTACTTC
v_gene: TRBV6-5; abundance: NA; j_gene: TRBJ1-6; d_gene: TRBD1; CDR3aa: CASRSPARGESPLHF; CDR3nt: TGTGCCAGCAGGAGCCCGGCCAGGGGGGAATCACCCCTCCACTTT
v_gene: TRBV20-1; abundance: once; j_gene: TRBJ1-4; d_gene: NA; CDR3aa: CSARGVEKLFF; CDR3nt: TGCAGTGCTCGCGGGGTCGAAAAACTGTTTTTT
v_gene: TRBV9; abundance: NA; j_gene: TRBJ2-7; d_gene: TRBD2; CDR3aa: CASSPGTSGSYEQYF; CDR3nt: TGTGCCAGCAGCCCCGGGACTAGCGGTTCCTACGAGCAGTACTTC
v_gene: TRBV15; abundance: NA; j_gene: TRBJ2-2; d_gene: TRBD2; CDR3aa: CATSSTSGITTGELFF; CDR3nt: TGTGCCACCAGCAGTACTAGCGGGATAACGACCGGGGAGCTGTTTTTT
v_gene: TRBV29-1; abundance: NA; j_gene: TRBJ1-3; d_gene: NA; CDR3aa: CSVDTQGPGNTIYF; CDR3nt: TGCAGCGTTGATACACAGGGTCCGGGAAACACCATATATTTT
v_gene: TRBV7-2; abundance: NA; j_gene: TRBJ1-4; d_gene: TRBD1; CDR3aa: CASSSRGTGFPKLFF; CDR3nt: TGTGCCAGCAGCTCTAGGGGGACAGGTTTTCCTAAACTGTTTTTT